Below, 18 T cell receptor beta chains from the same sample are listed, as sequenced in a study of blood T cell repertoires in COVID-19. Measured with immunoSEQ multiplex PCR; TCRdb has only the in-frame clones, and not every one. The sample yields about 65,000 clones, over 75% seen once. The sequenced material came from peripheral blood. The receptor set was obtained from a man older than 75 with acute or convalescent COVID-19.

This clone appeared a few times. This chain uses TRBV19 with TRBJ1-1; D ambiguous. This CDR3 spans 13 amino acids. In germline, CDR1 is LNHDA, CDR2 SQIVND (reference sequence). The V gene lost 4 bases and the J gene lost 0 bases, with 6 bases spanning the gap. The CDR3 coding sequence is TGTGCCAGTAGTAATACAGTGAACACTGAAGCTTTCTTT. It is translated as CASSNTVNTEAFF.

V is TRBV13 and J is TRBJ2-5; TRBD2 aligns across 13 bases. CDR3 size: 17 residues. The V gene's germline CDR1 is PRHDT and CDR2 FYEKMQ (reference sequence). V lost 5 bases to trimming and J lost 5 bases; unmatched junction nucleotides: 11. The CDR3 loop is CASSPQELAGGLETQYF. The CDR3 DNA follows: TGTGCCAGCAGCCCTCAGGAACTAGCGGGGGGGCTTGAGACCCAGTACTTC.

V usage is TRBV11-3 and J usage is TRBJ1-1; 7 positions match TRBD1. Trimming cost V 7 bases and J 5 bases; bases outside gene matches: 7. The CDR3 totals 13 residues. Germline values: CDR1 SGHNT, CDR2 YENEEA. The CDR3 DNA reads TGTGCCAGCACCCGGGACAGCTTTACTGAAGCTTTCTTT. This codes for CASTRDSFTEAFF.

The rearrangement links TRBV5-4 to TRBJ2-7; 9 bases align to TRBD2. The V and J ends lost 4 bases and 7 bases, in that order; junction bases with no gene match: 12. The CDR3 has 15 residues. In germline, CDR1 is SGHNT, CDR2 YYREEE (reference sequence). DNA for the CDR3: TGTGCCAGCAGCAGACGGACGGCGGGGGGGCGGGAGCAGTACTTC. Its translation is CASSRRTAGGREQYF.

The V gene is TRBV19, the J gene TRBJ1-4, with D perhaps matching TRBD1 (5 bases). CDR1 and CDR2 (germline): LNHDA, SQIVND (reference sequence). Trimming cost V 3 bases and J 6 bases, with 14 bases left between them. CDR3 length equals 15 residues. CDR3 in amino acids: CASSMASTGDEKLFF. The DNA of the CDR3 is TGTGCCAGTAGTATGGCCTCGACGGGGGATGAAAAACTGTTTTTT. The whole variable domain, remainder taken from reference TRBV19 and TRBJ1-4, is DGGITQSPKYLFRKEGQNVTLSCEQNLNHDAMYWYRQDPGQGLRLIYYSQIVNDFQKGDIAEGYSVSREKKESFPLTVTSAQKNPTAFYLCASSMASTGDEKLFFGSGTQLSVL.

The chain is built from TRBV18 and TRBJ2-7; 9 nucleotides match TRBD1. V lost 6 bases and J lost 7; bases outside the gene matches: 10. The length of the CDR3 is 14 residues. Germline-derived CDR1 and CDR2 are KGHSH and LQKENI. CDR3 region: CASSPGQGKMEQYF. CDR3 bases: TGTGCCAGCTCCCCGGGACAGGGAAAGATGGAGCAGTACTTC.

V is TRBV14 and J is TRBJ2-3; D unclear. Trimming took off 0 bases at V and 0 bases at J, with 4 bases between the two ends. CDR1 is SGHDN, CDR2 FVKESK, per germline. The CDR3 covers 14 residues. CDR3 nucleotide sequence: TGTGCCAGCAGCCAAGACCTTAGCACAGATACGCAGTATTTT. It is translated as CASSQDLSTDTQYF.

This clone has ten or more counts. The chain recombines TRBV4-1 with TRBJ1-4; tentative D call: TRBD1 (5 bases). V lost 3 bases and J lost 0, with 14 bases in between. Per germline, CDR1 MGHRA and CDR2 YSYEKL. CDR3 length: 17 residues. In DNA, the CDR3 is TGCGCCAGCAGCCAGGGTAGGGGATCCTCAACTAATGAAAAACTGTTTTTT. This translates into CASSQGRGSSTNEKLFF.

This clone occurred once. V and J are TRBV18 and TRBJ2-1, with D maybe TRBD2 (7 bases). V was trimmed by 6 bases and J by 4 bases, leaving 16 bases between them. Germline-derived CDR1 and CDR2 are KGHSH and LQKENI. The CDR3 has 15 residues. As DNA, the CDR3 is TGTGCCAGCTCGGTGGCGGGGGCCGCTTACAATGAGCAGTTCTTC. Translating it yields CASSVAGAAYNEQFF.

The CDR3 loop reads CASSQDLGGFRDYGYTF. The CDR3 coding sequence is TGTGCCAGCAGCCAAGATCTGGGGGGGTTCCGTGACTATGGCTACACCTTC. The chain has TRBV4-2 and TRBJ1-2; the D gene is possibly TRBD1 (5 bases). Germline lookup yields CDR1 LGHNA and CDR2 YNFKEQ. The CDR3 is made up of 17 amino acids. V lost 0 bases, J lost 3 bases, and 17 bases lay in between.

The V call is TRBV18, the J call TRBJ2-1, with 12 bases aligning to TRBD2. Unmatched junction bases numbered 11, after V lost 0 bases and J lost 5 bases. The CDR3 loop spans 19 amino acids. The germline gives CDR1 KGHSH, CDR2 LQKENI. CDR3 loop: CASSPPLAGGPIRNNEQFF. The CDR3 DNA reads TGTGCCAGCTCACCACCCCTAGCGGGGGGGCCCATACGTAACAATGAGCAGTTCTTC.

This clone turned up a few times. The chain employs TRBV5-1 and TRBJ1-5, with D uncertain. V dropped 0 bases and J dropped 5 bases, with 12 bases sitting between them. Germline lookup yields CDR1 SGHRS and CDR2 YFSETQ. CDR3 length equals 15 residues. The CDR3 bases are TGCGCCAGCAGCTTGGCCGGTGGTGCTTATCAGCCCCAGCATTTT. Its translation: CASSLAGGAYQPQHF. The whole variable domain, remainder taken from reference TRBV5-1 and TRBJ1-5, is KAGVTQTPRYLIKTRGQQVTLSCSPISGHRSVSWYQQTPGQGLQFLFEYFSETQRNKGNFPGRFSGRQFSNSRSEMNVSTLELGDSALYLCASSLAGGAYQPQHFGDGTRLSIL.

The chain is built from TRBV6-1 and TRBJ2-2, with 8 positions matching TRBD1. The CDR3 has 16 amino acids. Germline assignment: CDR1 MNHNS and CDR2 SASEGT. V was clipped by 3 bases and J by 5 bases; unmatched bases: 8. In DNA form, the CDR3 reads TGTGCCAGCAGTGATGTGGTTAACAGGGGGACCGGGGAGCTGTTTTTT. It specifies CASSDVVNRGTGELFF.

The chain has TRBV5-1 and TRBJ1-2; D might be TRBD1 (5 bases). Germline V gene data show CDR1 as SGHRS and CDR2 as YFSETQ. V was trimmed by 4 bases and J by 2 bases, leaving 9 bases between them. This CDR3 region has 13 residues. The CDR3 DNA reads as TGCGCCAGCAGCCCGGGACTGAACTATGGCTACACCTTC. It is translated as CASSPGLNYGYTF.

The genes are TRBV11-2 and TRBJ1-2, with a tentative D call TRBD1 (5 bases). Germline V gene lookup returns CDR1 SGHAT and CDR2 FQNNGV. Deletions cut 1 base from V and 8 bases from J, with 14 bases between. The CDR3 sequence is 14 residues long. The CDR3 DNA reads as TGTGCCAGCAGCTTAGTGATGGGGGGGACGGGCTACACCTTC. It codes for CASSLVMGGTGYTF. Combining the CDR3 with reference TRBV11-2 and TRBJ1-2 gives the whole variable domain EAGVAQSPRYKIIEKRQSVAFWCNPISGHATLYWYQQILGQGPKLLIQFQNNGVVDDSQLPKDRFSAERLKGVDSTLKIQPAKLEDSAVYLCASSLVMGGTGYTFGSGTRLTVV.

CDR3 nucleotide sequence: TGTGCCAGCAGTTTCGACAGACTTAATGAAAAACTGTTTTTT. The encoded protein is CASSFDRLNEKLFF. The V call is TRBV27, the J call TRBJ1-4, with D tentatively TRBD1 (5 bases). CDR3 length equals 14 residues. The V end lost 3 bases, the J end lost 4 bases, and 9 bases lay between the germline ends. CDR1 and CDR2 from the germline V gene are MNHEY and SMNVEV (reference sequence).

The rearrangement uses TRBV28 and TRBJ1-1, with TRBD1 matching over 8 bases. V shed 4 bases and J 6 bases; nucleotides not matched to a gene: 10. Germline CDR1 is MDHEN and CDR2 is SYDVKM. The CDR3 spans 15 residues. For the CDR3, the DNA is TGTGCCAGCAGTTCCCCGAGACAGGGGATCCCTGAAGCTTTCTTT. Protein product: CASSSPRQGIPEAFF.

The V gene is TRBV18, the J gene TRBJ1-3, with D unclear. The CDR3 has 16 residues. The V gene lost 4 bases and the J gene lost 0 bases, with 13 bases spanning the gap. CDR1 is KGHSH, CDR2 LQKENI, per germline. The CDR3: CASSRVGGFSGNTIYF. The CDR3 nucleotides read TGTGCCAGCTCACGTGTGGGAGGGTTCTCTGGAAACACCATATATTTT.